The table lists the clone carrying this TCR beta chain with a count of one. From germline, CDR1 is LNHDA and CDR2 SQIVND (reference sequence). The CDR3 consists of 15 residues. The ends were cut back, 3 bases at V and 6 bases at J, with 18 bases in the middle. TCRdb keeps only in-frame clones here, not all; method: immunoSEQ multiplex PCR. The table has 740,000 or so clones, around four fifths seen once. This sample is drawn from a study of shared clonotypes between healthy human individuals. Input material: memory CD4+ T cells sorted from blood. Subset noted: CD45RA-negative fraction. The chain links TRBV19 to TRBJ2-7, with TRBD1 as a possible D gene (6 bases). The source is a woman in her 30s in good health. CDR3 nucleotides: TGTGCCAGTAGTATTGGGACCACAGGGAAGGGCGAGCAGTACTTC. Translating it yields CASSIGTTGKGEQYF. Full variable domain (missing parts from reference TRBV19 and TRBJ2-7): DGGITQSPKYLFRKEGQNVTLSCEQNLNHDAMYWYRQDPGQGLRLIYYSQIVNDFQKGDIAEGYSVSREKKESFPLTVTSAQKNPTAFYLCASSIGTTGKGEQYFGPGTRLTVT.